Listed here are 27 T cell receptor beta chains from one sample, sequenced in a study of blood T cell repertoires in COVID-19. Libraries were prepared by immunoSEQ multiplex PCR; TCRdb keeps only in-frame clonotypes and omits some of them. The sample contains a few hundred thousand clones, 89% of which appear only once. Sequencing was done on a sample of peripheral blood. These TCRs come from a woman aged 40 to 50 who had recovered from COVID-19.

V and J are TRBV7-6 and TRBJ1-4; the D gene is possibly TRBD1 (5 bases). The V gene lost 1 base and the J gene lost 8 bases, with 17 bases spanning the gap. This CDR3 region has 16 residues. Germline V gives CDR1 SGHVS, CDR2 FNYEAQ. CDR3 sequence (DNA): TGTGCCAGCAGCTTAGGAGCGGGCAGGGTGCGGGAAAAACTGTTTTTT. The encoded protein is CASSLGAGRVREKLFF.

The chain employs TRBV18 and TRBJ2-1; TRBD2 matches at 13 bases. This CDR3 is 17 amino acids long. Per germline, CDR1 KGHSH and CDR2 LQKENI. J lost 6 bases, V lost 6 bases, and 11 bases had no gene match. CDR3 in DNA: TGTGCCAGCTCCCTAGGACTAGCGGGAGACTCCCCCAATGAGCAGTTCTTC. Protein product: CASSLGLAGDSPNEQFF.

The chain carries TRBV28 and TRBJ1-5; 11 nucleotides align to TRBD1. Germline-derived CDR1 and CDR2 are MDHEN and SYDVKM. The CDR3 has 15 residues. V was clipped by 7 bases and J by 5 bases; unmatched bases: 7. This chain's CDR3 is CASTADRGQDQPQHF. CDR3 bases: TGTGCCAGCACCGCGGACAGGGGGCAAGATCAGCCCCAGCATTTT.

This clone was recorded once. The J gene is TRBJ1-4, the V gene TRBV5-4; no firm D call. V lost 4 bases and J lost 7, with 14 bases in between. CDR3 length: 14 amino acids. Germline CDR1 and CDR2: SGHNT and YYREEE (reference sequence). The CDR3 DNA is TGTGCCAGCAGCGCCGAGAATCGGGGTGAAAAACTGTTTTTT. Protein sequence: CASSAENRGEKLFF.

This clone is a singleton in its sample. The CDR3 here is CATSDLPGEAYEQYV. CDR3 coding DNA: TGTGCCACCAGTGATTTACCGGGAGAAGCTTACGAGCAGTACGTC. The rearrangement uses TRBV24-1 and TRBJ2-7, with a tentative D call TRBD2 (6 bases). The V and J ends lost 1 base and 4 bases respectively, with 13 bases between them. CDR3 length: 15 amino acids. Germline V gene sequence: CDR1 KGHDR, CDR2 SFDVKD.

The V gene is TRBV4-1, the J gene TRBJ2-7; TRBD2 aligns across 8 bases. The CDR3 is 14 residues long. Germline V gene data show CDR1 as MGHRA and CDR2 as YSYEKL. Trimming at V came to 0 bases and at J to 6 bases, leaving 4 bases not matched to a gene. CDR3 DNA sequence: TGCGCCAGCAGCCAAGATTTCGGGGGGGGCGAGCAGTACTTC. This codes for CASSQDFGGGEQYF.

The V and J genes are TRBV3-1 (or the pseudogene TRBV3-2) and TRBJ2-5; D is uncertain. This CDR3 contains 13 residues. The V end lost 0 bases, the J end lost 9 bases, and 11 bases lay between the germline ends. Germline CDR1 is LGHDT and CDR2 is YNNKEL (reference sequence). CDR3 in DNA: TGTGCCAGCAGCCAAGAAAGATCGACTTCCCAGTACTTC. It yields the protein CASSQERSTSQYF.

V gene TRBV27 combines with J gene TRBJ2-7; TRBD1 agrees at 7 bases. The CDR3 runs to 13 residues. In germline, CDR1 is MNHEY, CDR2 SMNVEV (reference sequence). J was trimmed by 6 bases and V by 6 bases; bases with no gene match: 8. The CDR3 here is CASSSNRGSEQYF. CDR3 bases: TGTGCCAGCAGCTCCAACAGGGGTTCCGAGCAGTACTTC.

This chain joins TRBV24-1 and TRBJ2-3; D is unclear. Trimming cost V 4 bases and J 2 bases, with 6 bases left between them. The CDR3 extends over 13 amino acids. CDR1 and CDR2 (germline): KGHDR, SFDVKD. Here the CDR3 DNA reads TGTGCCACCAGTGACTATTACACAGATACGCAGTATTTT. Translating it yields CATSDYYTDTQYF.

This clone was detected once. The chain uses TRBV13 and TRBJ1-1; a possible D gene is TRBD1 (5 bases). Germline V gene data show CDR1 as PRHDT and CDR2 as FYEKMQ (reference sequence). V was clipped by 5 bases and J by 4 bases, with 17 bases between them. CDR3 size: 15 residues. CDR3 residues: CASSPSGRGGTEAFF. CDR3 nucleotides: TGTGCCAGCAGCCCTAGTGGGAGGGGAGGCACTGAAGCTTTCTTT.

This sequence joins TRBV29-1 and TRBJ2-6, with D uncertain. The CDR3 has 15 residues. V was cut by 4 bases and J by 0 bases, with 10 bases left in between. Germline V gene sequence: CDR1 SQVTM, CDR2 ANQGSEA. CDR3 region: CSVGGTLSGANVLTF. CDR3 bases: TGCAGCGTTGGTGGCACCCTCTCTGGGGCCAACGTCCTGACTTTC.

V gene TRBV5-1 combines with J gene TRBJ2-7, with D perhaps TRBD2 (5 bases). The CDR3 sequence is 14 residues long. V lost 1 base to trimming and J lost 0 bases, with 8 bases between them. CDR1 is SGHRS and CDR2 is YFSETQ in the germline V gene. CDR3 amino acids: CASSLYGSSYEQYF. The CDR3 nucleotides read TGCGCCAGCAGCTTGTATGGGAGCTCCTACGAGCAGTACTTC.

The chain combines TRBV11-2 with TRBJ2-2; D ambiguous. In germline, CDR1 is SGHAT, CDR2 FQNNGV. The CDR3 runs to 13 residues. Trimming removed 1 base from V and 3 bases from J, with 3 bases in between. CDR3: CASSLGHTGELFF. In DNA, the CDR3 is TGTGCCAGCAGCTTAGGGCACACCGGGGAGCTGTTTTTT.

V gene TRBV30 combines with J gene TRBJ2-4; the D gene is possibly TRBD2 (6 bases). The CDR3 runs 14 residues. The germline gives CDR1 GTSNPN, CDR2 SVGIG (reference sequence). The V gene lost 6 bases and the J gene lost 0 bases, with 12 bases spanning the gap. The CDR3 DNA reads as TGTGCCTGTCACAGGAGGGTAGCCAAAAACATTCAGTACTTC. Amino acid sequence: CACHRRVAKNIQYF. The complete variable domain, with remaining parts taken from reference TRBV30 and TRBJ2-4, reads SQTIHQWPATLVQPVGSPLSLECTVEGTSNPNLYWYRQAAGRGLQLLFYSVGIGQISSEVPQNLSASRPQDRQFILSSKKLLLSDSGFYLCACHRRVAKNIQYFGAGTRLSVL.

The V and J genes are TRBV18 and TRBJ2-7; TRBD2 matches 7 bases. From germline, CDR1 is KGHSH and CDR2 LQKENI. This CDR3 is 15 amino acids long. Germline trimming cut 0 bases from V and 6 bases from J; bases unmatched to any gene: 8. CDR3 region: CASSPPTGPGGEQYF. Here the CDR3 DNA reads TGTGCCAGCTCACCACCGACGGGCCCGGGGGGCGAGCAGTACTTC.

The V call is TRBV2, the J call TRBJ2-2; D remains unclear. Germline V gene data show CDR1 as SNHLY and CDR2 as FYNNEI. This CDR3 is built from 14 residues. V was shortened by 7 bases and J by 1 base, with 10 bases between the two germline ends. The CDR3, as DNA: TGTGCCAGCACCGTTGACTTGAACACCGGGGAGCTGTTTTTT. This sequence encodes CASTVDLNTGELFF.

This chain joins TRBV18 and TRBJ2-3; TRBD1 agrees at 8 bases. Germline V gene lookup returns CDR1 KGHSH and CDR2 LQKENI. J lost 0 bases, V lost 0 bases, and 2 bases had no gene match. The CDR3 contains 16 residues. The CDR3 sequence: CASSPPTGASTDTQYF. In DNA, the CDR3 is TGTGCCAGCTCACCACCGACAGGGGCAAGCACAGATACGCAGTATTTT.

The rearrangement joins TRBV11-3 to TRBJ1-3; 8 positions agree with TRBD1. Germline V gene lookup returns CDR1 SGHNT and CDR2 YENEEA. This CDR3 is 15 amino acids long. Trimming cost V 5 bases and J 2 bases; bases outside gene matches: 5. CDR3 loop: CASSPGTGAGNTIYF. CDR3 DNA sequence: TGTGCCAGCAGCCCAGGGACAGGCGCTGGAAACACCATATATTTT.

This rearrangement joins TRBV18 to TRBJ2-1, with a tentative D call TRBD1 (6 bases). The CDR3 is 14 amino acids. The germline V gene encodes CDR1 KGHSH and CDR2 LQKENI. The V end lost 8 bases, the J end lost 5 bases, and 16 bases lay between the germline ends. This CDR3 is CASARQAPHNEQFF. The CDR3 coding sequence is TGTGCCAGCGCACGACAGGCCCCTCACAATGAGCAGTTCTTC. The complete variable domain, with remaining parts taken from reference TRBV18 and TRBJ2-1, reads NAGVMQNPRHLVRRRGQEARLRCSPMKGHSHVYWYRQLPEEGLKFMVYLQKENIIDESGMPKERFSAEFPKEGPSILRIQQVVRGDSAAYFCASARQAPHNEQFFGPGTRLTVL.

The V call is TRBV6-5, the J call TRBJ1-3; possibly TRBD1 for D (5 bases). The CDR3 is 15 residues long. Trimming cost V 0 bases and J 1 base, with 7 bases left between them. Per germline, CDR1 MNHEY and CDR2 SVGAGI. CDR3 sequence: CASSYSTVSGNTIYF. In DNA, the CDR3 is TGTGCCAGCAGTTACTCGACAGTATCTGGAAACACCATATATTTT.

V and J are TRBV20-1 and TRBJ1-2; tentatively, D is TRBD1 (5 bases). Germline lookup yields CDR1 DFQATT and CDR2 SNEGSKA (reference sequence). The CDR3 has 11 residues. V was clipped by 5 bases and J by 6 bases, with 10 bases between them. CDR3 coding DNA: TGCAGTGCTGAGCAGGGCCATGGCTACACCTTC. It yields the protein CSAEQGHGYTF.

This chain connects TRBV18 to TRBJ2-3; D might be TRBD2 (5 bases). Trimming took off 2 bases at V and 2 bases at J, with 8 bases between the two ends. Germline V gene lookup returns CDR1 KGHSH and CDR2 LQKENI. The CDR3 totals 14 residues. The CDR3 loop is CASSPIRDTDTQYF. As DNA, the CDR3 is TGTGCCAGCTCACCAATCCGGGACACAGATACGCAGTATTTT.

The sample holds one count of this clone. The chain joins TRBV7-3 to TRBJ2-2, with a tentative D call TRBD1 (6 bases). The germline V gene has CDR1 SGHTA and CDR2 FQGTGA. V was clipped by 4 bases and J by 3 bases, with 12 bases between them. The CDR3 loop spans 15 amino acids. The CDR3 region has the DNA TGTGCCAGCAGCTCGAAGCAGGGGTACACCGGGGAGCTGTTTTTT. It translates to CASSSKQGYTGELFF. The full variable domain, completed using reference TRBV7-3 and TRBJ2-2, is GAGVSQTPSNKVTEKGKYVELRCDPISGHTALYWYRQSLGQGPEFLIYFQGTGAADDSGLPNDRFFAVRPEGSVSTLKIQRTERGDSAVYLCASSSKQGYTGELFFGEGSRLTVL.

The table lists this clone with a count of one. The V call is TRBV10-3, the J call TRBJ2-5, with D maybe TRBD2 (6 bases). The V and J ends lost 3 bases and 2 bases respectively, with 13 bases between them. This CDR3 comprises 15 residues. Germline CDR1 ENHRY, CDR2 SYGVKD. CDR3 bases: TGTGCCATCAGTGACTTCGGGGGACTTCAAGAGACCCAGTACTTC. This translates into CAISDFGGLQETQYF.

The rearrangement joins TRBV19 to TRBJ2-1; TRBD2 is a possible D gene (5 bases). The CDR3 runs to 16 residues. V lost 6 bases to trimming and J lost 8 bases, with 23 bases between them. The germline gives CDR1 LNHDA, CDR2 SQIVND (reference sequence). CDR3 loop: CASSIQDYPPGDEQFF. The DNA for the CDR3 is TGTGCCAGTAGCATACAAGACTACCCTCCCGGAGATGAGCAGTTCTTC.

The gene calls are TRBV30 and TRBJ1-6, with TRBD1 identical over 10 bases. V was pared by 4 bases and J by 9 bases, with 9 bases of the junction left unmatched. Germline V gene data show CDR1 as GTSNPN and CDR2 as SVGIG (reference sequence). The CDR3 contains 15 residues. The CDR3, as DNA: TGTGCCTGGAACACCATACGGACAGGGGGTTCACCCCTCCACTTT. It specifies CAWNTIRTGGSPLHF.

The gene calls are TRBV19 and TRBJ2-5, with 7 bases that match TRBD1. CDR1 LNHDA and CDR2 SQIVND come from the germline V gene (reference sequence). There are 14 residues in the CDR3. Germline trimming cut 3 bases from V and 4 bases from J; bases unmatched to any gene: 5. CDR3 protein: CASSIRTGVETQYF. The CDR3 DNA is TGTGCCAGTAGTATCCGTACAGGGGTAGAGACCCAGTACTTC.